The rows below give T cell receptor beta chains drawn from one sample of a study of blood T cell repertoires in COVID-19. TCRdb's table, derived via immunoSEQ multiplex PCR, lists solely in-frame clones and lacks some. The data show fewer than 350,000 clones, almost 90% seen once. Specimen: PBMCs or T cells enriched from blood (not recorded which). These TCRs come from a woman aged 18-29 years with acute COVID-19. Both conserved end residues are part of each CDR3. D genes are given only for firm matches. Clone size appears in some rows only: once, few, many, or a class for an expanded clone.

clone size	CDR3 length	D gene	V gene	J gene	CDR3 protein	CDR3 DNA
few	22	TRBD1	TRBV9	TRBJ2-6	CASSVPDSFADRNVPGANVLTF	TGTGCCAGCAGCGTACCCGACTCTTTCGCGGACAGGAATGTCCCTGGGGCCAACGTCCTGACTTTC
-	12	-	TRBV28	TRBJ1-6	CASSTGNSPLHF	TGTGCCAGCTCAACGGGGAATTCACCCCTCCACTTT
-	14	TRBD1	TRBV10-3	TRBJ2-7	CAISESATGYEQYF	TGTGCCATCAGTGAGTCGGCGACAGGGTACGAGCAGTACTTC
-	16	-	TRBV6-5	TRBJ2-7	CASSYVGAGEAYEQYF	TGTGCCAGCAGTTACGTGGGGGCGGGAGAGGCCTACGAGCAGTACTTC
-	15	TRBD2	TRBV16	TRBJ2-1	CASSQVVRESKGQFF	TGTGCCAGCAGCCAAGTGGTGCGGGAGTCCAAAGGGCAGTTCTTC
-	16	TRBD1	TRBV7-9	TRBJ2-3	CASSHTGGKSTDTQYF	TGTGCCAGCAGCCATACAGGGGGCAAAAGCACAGATACGCAGTATTTT
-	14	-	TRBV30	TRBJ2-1	CAWRSDFTRDEQFF	TGTGCCTGGAGATCGGACTTTACGCGGGATGAGCAGTTCTTC
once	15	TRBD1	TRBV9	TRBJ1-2	CASSPRPTGGRGCTF	TGTGCCAGCAGCCCCCGTCCGACAGGGGGCAGGGGGTGCACCTTC
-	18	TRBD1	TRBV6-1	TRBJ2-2	CASSDWDRFGFITGELFF	TGTGCCAGCAGTGATTGGGACAGGTTTGGTTTTATCACCGGGGAGCTGTTTTTT
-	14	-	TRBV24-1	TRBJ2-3	CATSETGSTDTQYF	TGTGCCACCAGTGAAACGGGAAGCACAGATACGCAGTATTTT
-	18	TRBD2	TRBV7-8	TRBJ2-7	CASSLSSGSWGNRMEQYF	TGTGCCAGCAGCTTGTCTAGCGGGAGTTGGGGGAATAGAATGGAGCAGTACTTC
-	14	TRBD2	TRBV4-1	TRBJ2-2	CASSATSLTGELFF	TGCGCCAGCAGTGCGACTAGCCTAACCGGGGAGCTGTTTTTT
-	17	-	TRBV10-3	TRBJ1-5	CAISEGRGSLGNQPQHF	TGTGCCATCAGTGAAGGACGGGGGAGCTTGGGCAATCAGCCCCAGCATTTT
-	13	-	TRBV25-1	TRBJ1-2	CASREGRMGGYTF	TGTGCCAGCAGGGAGGGAAGGATGGGTGGCTACACCTTC
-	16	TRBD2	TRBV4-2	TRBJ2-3	CASSLLPSGGGNTQYF	TGTGCCAGCAGCCTCCTCCCTAGCGGGGGGGGGAATACGCAGTATTTT
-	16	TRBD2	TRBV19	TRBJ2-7	CASIGTSGRTSYEQYF	TGTGCCAGTATTGGGACTAGCGGGAGGACCTCCTACGAGCAGTACTTC
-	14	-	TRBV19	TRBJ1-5	CASSIAGSNQPQHF	TGTGCCAGTAGTATAGCAGGGAGCAATCAGCCCCAGCATTTT
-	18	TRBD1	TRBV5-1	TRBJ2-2	CASSPSTGGVPSTGELFF	TGCGCCAGCAGCCCGTCGACAGGGGGCGTTCCCAGCACCGGGGAGCTGTTTTTT
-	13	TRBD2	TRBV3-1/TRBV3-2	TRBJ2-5	CASKGLVVETQYF	TGTGCCAGCAAGGGACTAGTTGTAGAGACCCAGTACTTC
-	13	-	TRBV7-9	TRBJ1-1	CASSGVLNTEAFF	TGTGCCAGCTCCGGAGTCCTTAACACTGAAGCTTTCTTT
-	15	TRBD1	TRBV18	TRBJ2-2	CASSPGQGRTGELFF	TGTGCCAGCTCACCCGGACAGGGACGGACCGGGGAGCTGTTTTTT
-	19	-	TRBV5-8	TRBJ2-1	CASSYDPGLQPSSYNEQFF	TGTGCCAGCAGTTACGACCCGGGACTCCAACCGAGCTCCTACAATGAGCAGTTCTTC
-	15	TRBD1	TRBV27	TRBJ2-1	CASSLGGQGYNEQFF	TGTGCCAGCAGTTTGGGGGGACAGGGGTACAATGAGCAGTTCTTC
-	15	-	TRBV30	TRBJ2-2	CAWSEMRSDTGELFF	TGTGCCTGGAGTGAAATGCGCTCGGACACCGGGGAGCTGTTTTTT
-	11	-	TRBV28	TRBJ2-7	CASTTNYEQYF	TGTGCCAGCACGACTAACTACGAGCAGTACTTC
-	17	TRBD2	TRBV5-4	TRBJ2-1	CASTDPRGLAGANEQFF	TGTGCCAGCACCGATCCTAGGGGACTAGCGGGAGCCAATGAGCAGTTCTTC
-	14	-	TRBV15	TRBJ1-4	CATSRVGGGEKLFF	TGTGCCACCAGCAGGGTCGGTGGAGGTGAAAAACTGTTTTTT
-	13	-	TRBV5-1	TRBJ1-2	CASSSSRMDGYTF	TGCGCCAGCAGCTCCTCCAGGATGGATGGCTACACCTTC
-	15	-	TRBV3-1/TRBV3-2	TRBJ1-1	CASSHEGALGTEAFF	TGTGCCAGCAGCCACGAAGGGGCGTTGGGCACTGAAGCTTTCTTT
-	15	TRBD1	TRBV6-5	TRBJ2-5	CASRWTGGAGETQYF	TGTGCCAGCAGGTGGACAGGGGGCGCGGGAGAGACCCAGTACTTC
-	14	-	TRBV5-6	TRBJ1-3	CASSLLAGRNTIYF	TGTGCCAGCAGCTTGTTGGCAGGCAGAAACACCATATATTTT
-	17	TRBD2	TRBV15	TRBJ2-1	CATSRELRLAGSNEQFF	TGTGCCACCAGCAGAGAACTTAGACTAGCTGGATCGAATGAGCAGTTCTTC
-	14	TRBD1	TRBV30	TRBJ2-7	CAWSPGTGGYEQYF	TGTGCCTGGAGCCCCGGGACAGGGGGGTACGAGCAGTACTTC
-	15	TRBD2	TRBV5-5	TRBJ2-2	CASSFRGSNTGELFF	TGTGCCAGCAGCTTCCGCGGGAGTAACACCGGGGAGCTGTTTTTT
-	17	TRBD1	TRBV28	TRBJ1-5	CASSPRGQGMGNQPQHF	TGTGCCAGCAGCCCCCGGGGACAGGGAATGGGCAATCAGCCCCAGCATTTT
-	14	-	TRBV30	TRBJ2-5	CAWSVGARRETQYF	TGTGCCTGGAGTGTAGGGGCCCGTAGGGAGACCCAGTACTTC
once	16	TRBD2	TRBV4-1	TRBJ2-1	CASSSRLASSYNEQFF	TGCGCCAGCAGCTCCCGACTAGCGAGCTCCTACAATGAGCAGTTCTTC
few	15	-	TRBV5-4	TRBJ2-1	CASSLPRSSYNEQFF	TGTGCCAGCAGCTTGCCTCGGTCCTCCTACAATGAGCAGTTCTTC
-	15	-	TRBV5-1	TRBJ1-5	CASSLGGGSNQPQHF	TGCGCCAGCAGCTTGGGTGGCGGTAGCAATCAGCCCCAGCATTTT
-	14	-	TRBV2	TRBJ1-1	CATSQGRMNTEAFF	TGTGCCACAAGCCAGGGGCGAATGAACACTGAAGCTTTCTTT
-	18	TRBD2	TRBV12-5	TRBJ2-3	CASGLALTSGSPTDTQYF	TGTGCTAGTGGTTTGGCCCTAACTAGCGGGAGTCCCACAGATACGCAGTATTTT
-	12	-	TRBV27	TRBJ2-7	CASSSETYEQYF	TGTGCCAGCAGTTCTGAGACCTACGAGCAGTACTTC
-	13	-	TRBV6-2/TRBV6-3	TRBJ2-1	CASSPPSPNEQFF	TGTGCCAGCAGCCCGCCTAGCCCCAATGAGCAGTTCTTC
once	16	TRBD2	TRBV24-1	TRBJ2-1	CATSDSLAGGINEQFF	TGTGCCACCAGTGATTCTTTAGCGGGAGGGATCAATGAGCAGTTCTTC
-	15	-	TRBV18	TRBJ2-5	CASSPRWATQETQYF	TGTGCCAGCTCACCCCGCTGGGCAACTCAAGAGACCCAGTACTTC
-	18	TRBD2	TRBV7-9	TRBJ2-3	CASSFSLAGGPQADTQYF	TGTGCCAGCAGCTTCTCCCTAGCGGGAGGGCCTCAGGCAGATACGCAGTATTTT
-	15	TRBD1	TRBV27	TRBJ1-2	CASRGTGGRDYGYTF	TGTGCCAGCAGGGGTACAGGGGGCAGAGACTATGGCTACACCTTC
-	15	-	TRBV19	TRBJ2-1	CASSPGTPGGDEQFF	TGTGCCAGTAGTCCCGGGACTCCCGGTGGGGATGAGCAGTTCTTC